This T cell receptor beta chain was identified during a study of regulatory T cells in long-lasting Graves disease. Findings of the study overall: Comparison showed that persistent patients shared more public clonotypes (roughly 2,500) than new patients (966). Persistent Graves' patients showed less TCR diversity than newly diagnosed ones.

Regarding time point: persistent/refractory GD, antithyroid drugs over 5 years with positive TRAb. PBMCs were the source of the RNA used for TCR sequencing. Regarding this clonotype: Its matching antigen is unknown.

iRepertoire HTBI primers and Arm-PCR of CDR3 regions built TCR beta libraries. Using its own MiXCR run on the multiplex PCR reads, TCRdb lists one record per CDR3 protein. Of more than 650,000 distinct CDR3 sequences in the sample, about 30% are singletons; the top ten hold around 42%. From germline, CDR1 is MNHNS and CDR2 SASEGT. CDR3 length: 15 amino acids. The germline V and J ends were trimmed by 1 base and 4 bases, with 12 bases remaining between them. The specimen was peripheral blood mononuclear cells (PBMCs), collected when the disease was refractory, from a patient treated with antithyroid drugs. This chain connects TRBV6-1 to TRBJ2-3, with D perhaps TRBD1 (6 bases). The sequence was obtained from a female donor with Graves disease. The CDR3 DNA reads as TGTGCCAGCAGTGAAGATCGACAGGCCCCAGATACGCAGTATTTT. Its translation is CASSEDRQAPDTQYF.